The present entry profiles one T cell receptor beta chain with its context. PCR used 60 Vbeta primers and 13 Jbeta primers. Here immunoSEQ multiplex PCR was the method, and the copy in TCRdb shows in-frame clones only, minus some. Of some 160,000 clones listed, around 77% are singletons. This sample stems from a study of cytomegalovirus exposure and HLA in healthy donors. The CDR3 covers 13 residues. CDR1 MNHNS and CDR2 SASEGT come from the germline V gene. V was pared by 6 bases and J by 5 bases, with 3 bases of the junction left unmatched. V usage is TRBV6-1 and J usage is TRBJ1-2; TRBD1 matches 10 bases. This TCR derives from a man aged 55 to 69 in good health and CMV-seronegative. The sample taken for sequencing was PBMCs. The CDR3 region is CASRGTGEYGYTF. CDR3 nucleotide sequence: TGTGCCAGCAGGGGGACAGGGGAGTATGGCTACACCTTC.